The 11 T cell receptor beta chains below all came from one sample that was sequenced in a study of technical replicates of blood from a few donors. TCRdb's copy holds only in-frame clones and misses some; the assay was immunoSEQ multiplex PCR. Found here are under 110,000 clones, over 90% of them singletons; the top ten hold 0.2% to 0.25%. Material: T cells isolated from PBMCs. These receptors were obtained from a human donor in good health.

This chain joins TRBV30 and TRBJ1-3; D call uncertain. V was clipped by 3 bases and J by 0 bases, with 12 bases between them. The CDR3 has 15 amino acids. CDR1 and CDR2 from the germline V gene are GTSNPN and SVGIG (reference sequence). The CDR3, as DNA: TGTGCCTGGAGCACCACCGTGAGCTCTGGAAACACCATATATTTT. Protein sequence: CAWSTTVSSGNTIYF.

This clone is a singleton in its sample. CDR3 sequence (DNA): TGTGCCAGCAGCGCGCACAGGTACCAAGAGACCCAGTACTTC. Protein: CASSAHRYQETQYF. The chain links TRBV7-6 to TRBJ2-5; a possible D gene is TRBD1 (5 bases). In germline, CDR1 is SGHVS, CDR2 FNYEAQ. CDR3 length: 14 amino acids. V lost 5 bases and J 0 bases, leaving 10 bases between the germline ends.

Only one count was recorded for this clone. The rearrangement links TRBV6-1 to TRBJ1-2; D ambiguous. The V gene's germline CDR1 is MNHNS and CDR2 SASEGT. Trimming left V 3 bases short and J 3 bases short, with 14 bases between. This CDR3 has 15 residues. As DNA, the CDR3 is TGTGCCAGCAGTGACCGCTTCGGAGGGTACTATGGCTACACCTTC. The encoded protein is CASSDRFGGYYGYTF.

J is TRBJ1-1 and V is TRBV9; D gene uncertain. CDR1 and CDR2 from the germline V gene are SGDLS and YYNGEE. The V end lost 2 bases, the J end lost 0 bases, and 8 bases lay between the germline ends. CDR3 length: 14 amino acids. The CDR3 loop reads CASSVTMMNTEAFF. The CDR3 DNA follows: TGTGCCAGCAGCGTCACAATGATGAACACTGAAGCTTTCTTT.

The chain joins TRBV10-3 to TRBJ1-1, with a tentative D call TRBD1 (5 bases). V was shortened by 3 bases and J by 5 bases, with 10 bases between the two germline ends. The CDR3 loop spans 13 amino acids. Germline V gives CDR1 ENHRY, CDR2 SYGVKD. The CDR3 protein is CAISDVEGTEAFF. CDR3 bases: TGTGCCATCAGTGATGTGGAGGGGACTGAAGCTTTCTTT.

The CDR3 region is CASSVGTSGGDIQYF. Written as DNA, the CDR3 is TGTGCCAGCAGCGTAGGGACTAGCGGTGGGGACATTCAGTACTTC. The chain combines TRBV9 with TRBJ2-4; TRBD2 matches 10 bases. CDR3 length: 15 amino acids. The V gene's germline CDR1 is SGDLS and CDR2 YYNGEE. V shed 0 bases, J shed 8 bases, and the junction held 5 bases outside the gene matches.

Comments on this clone: The same CDR3 can be traced to other DNA sequences in this sample. The rearrangement joins TRBV2 to TRBJ1-5; D possibly corresponds to TRBD1 (6 bases). V gave up 11 bases and J gave up 2 bases, with 7 bases separating them. The germline gives CDR1 SNHLY, CDR2 FYNNEI. The length of the CDR3 is 11 residues. Here the CDR3 reads CASGGNQPQHF. The CDR3 DNA follows: TGTGCCTCAGGGGGCAATCAGCCCCAGCATTTT.

V is TRBV11-3 and J is TRBJ1-3; 7 nucleotides agree with TRBD1. With 5 bases clipped from V and 6 bases from J, the junction kept 7 bases outside the gene matches. From germline, CDR1 is SGHNT and CDR2 YENEEA. CDR3 length: 14 amino acids. This CDR3 is CASSNRGQLNTIYF. The CDR3 DNA reads as TGTGCCAGCAGCAATCGGGGACAGTTAAACACCATATATTTT.

The genes are TRBV30 and TRBJ2-3; TRBD2 agrees at 11 bases. The CDR3 is 14 amino acids. CDR1 and CDR2 (germline): GTSNPN, SVGIG (reference sequence). Unmatched junction bases numbered 8, after V lost 5 bases and J lost 7 bases. CDR3 residues: CAWLSSGGFNTQYF. The CDR3 DNA follows: TGTGCCTGGCTTTCTAGCGGGGGGTTTAATACGCAGTATTTT. The entire variable domain, with the rest obtained from reference TRBV30 and TRBJ2-3, is as follows: SQTIHQWPATLVQPVGSPLSLECTVEGTSNPNLYWYRQAAGRGLQLLFYSVGIGQISSEVPQNLSASRPQDRQFILSSKKLLLSDSGFYLCAWLSSGGFNTQYFGPGTRLTVL.

J is TRBJ2-7 and V is TRBV14; 8 positions agree with TRBD1. The CDR3 spans 22 residues. Germline CDR1 and CDR2: SGHDN and FVKESK. V was clipped by 0 bases and J by 2 bases; unmatched bases: 24. The CDR3 nucleotides are TGTGCCAGCAGCCAAGATTACGGCAGCCGTGTTGGTAGGACAGGGAAAGCCTACGAGCAGTACTTC. Protein product: CASSQDYGSRVGRTGKAYEQYF.

The chain uses TRBV6-1 and TRBJ2-7; no clear D gene. Germline CDR1 is MNHNS and CDR2 is SASEGT. The CDR3 contains 15 residues. V lost 6 bases, J lost 2 bases, and 17 bases lay in between. Written as DNA, the CDR3 is TGTGCCAGCAGGCTTAGTGCTGTTGCAACCTACGAGCAGTACTTC. Its translation: CASRLSAVATYEQYF.